The 18 T cell receptor beta chains below were found in one sample sequenced in a study of cytotoxic CD8 clonotypes in ibrutinib-treated CLL. The method was immunoSEQ multiplex PCR; TCRdb's version includes in-frame clones alone and lacks a portion of them. The data hold around 27,000 clones, with around 69% observed a single time. Sequenced here: PBMCs, sampled at disease progression, from a patient treated with ibrutinib. These receptors were obtained from a human donor with chronic lymphocytic leukemia.

This clone appeared once. J is TRBJ2-5 and V is TRBV9; D gene unclear. This CDR3 contains 14 residues. Trimming cost V 0 bases and J 4 bases, with 10 bases left between them. In germline, CDR1 is SGDLS, CDR2 YYNGEE. In DNA, the CDR3 is TGTGCCAGCAGCGTAGGGGGTAATTTAGAGACCCAGTACTTC. Its protein is CASSVGGNLETQYF.

This rearrangement joins TRBV5-4 to TRBJ2-1; D is perhaps TRBD1 or TRBD2 (6 bases each). V lost 6 bases to trimming and J lost 11 bases, with 15 bases between them. The germline CDR1 and CDR2 sequences are SGHNT and YYREEE (reference sequence). CDR3 size: 12 residues. The CDR3 DNA reads as TGTGCCAGCACCTCGGAGGGGGGTAAGCAGTTCTTC. Protein product: CASTSEGGKQFF.

The V call is TRBV4-2, the J call TRBJ2-2; 13 nucleotides align to TRBD2. Trimming removed 6 bases from V and 8 bases from J; junction bases left unmatched: 9. CDR3 size: 16 residues. Germline V gives CDR1 LGHNA, CDR2 YNFKEQ. The CDR3 protein is CASRGTSGTQAGELFF. DNA for the CDR3: TGTGCCAGCAGGGGGACTAGCGGGACTCAGGCGGGGGAGCTGTTTTTT.

The J gene is TRBJ1-5, the V gene TRBV6-5; a possible D gene is TRBD1 (5 bases). The germline V gene encodes CDR1 MNHEY and CDR2 SVGAGI. Trimming took 2 bases from V and 7 from J, leaving 6 bases between them. The CDR3 contains 12 residues. The CDR3 here is CASSYPGQPQHF. The CDR3 region has the DNA TGTGCCAGCAGTTACCCAGGGCAGCCCCAGCATTTT.

The chain employs TRBV5-4 and TRBJ2-5, with D possibly being TRBD2 (7 bases). The germline V and J ends were trimmed by 0 bases and 4 bases, with 13 bases remaining between them. CDR1 and CDR2 from the germline V gene are SGHNT and YYREEE (reference sequence). The CDR3 totals 15 residues. The CDR3 protein is CASSLAWGGGETQYF. Written as DNA, the CDR3 is TGTGCCAGCAGCTTGGCTTGGGGAGGGGGAGAGACCCAGTACTTC.

This clone was detected a few times. V and J are TRBV5-4 and TRBJ2-7, with D possibly being TRBD1 or TRBD2 (6 bases each). Germline V CDR1 and CDR2: SGHNT, YYREEE (reference sequence). Trimming removed 2 bases from V and 3 bases from J, with 9 bases in between. The CDR3 spans 13 residues. The chain's CDR3 is CASSLGGNYEQYF. The CDR3 bases are TGTGCCAGCAGCTTAGGGGGGAACTACGAGCAGTACTTC. The full variable domain, completed using reference TRBV5-4 and TRBJ2-7, is ETGVTQSPTHLIKTRGQQVTLRCSSQSGHNTVSWYQQALGQGPQFIFQYYREEENGRGNFPPRFSGLQFPNYSSELNVNALELDDSALYLCASSLGGNYEQYFGPGTRLTVT.

This clone was picked up a small number of times. The chain has TRBV7-9 and TRBJ1-5, with TRBD1 matching 7 bases. The germline V gene encodes CDR1 SEHNR and CDR2 FQNEAQ (reference sequence). Unmatched junction bases numbered 9, after V lost 5 bases and J lost 2 bases. This CDR3 has 16 residues. CDR3 residues: CASSHSGGGGNQPQHF. CDR3 sequence (DNA): TGTGCCAGCAGCCATTCAGGGGGAGGGGGCAATCAGCCCCAGCATTTT. The full variable domain, rest sourced from reference TRBV7-9 and TRBJ1-5, is DTGVSQNPRHKITKRGQNVTFRCDPISEHNRLYWYRQTLGQGPEFLTYFQNEAQLEKSRLLSDRFSAERPKGSFSTLEIQRTEQGDSAMYLCASSHSGGGGNQPQHFGDGTRLSIL.

The DNA for the CDR3 is TGTGCCAGTTGGGACAGGTTCAATCAGCCCCAGCATTTT. It specifies CASWDRFNQPQHF. The rearrangement links TRBV19 to TRBJ1-5, with 8 bases fitting TRBD1. This CDR3 spans 13 amino acids. Germline trimming cut 8 bases from V and 3 bases from J; bases unmatched to any gene: 3. CDR1 and CDR2 (germline): LNHDA, SQIVND (reference sequence).

The chain has TRBV4-2 and TRBJ2-1; D is perhaps TRBD1 or TRBD2 (6 bases each). This CDR3 has 14 residues. Germline CDR1 is LGHNA and CDR2 is YNFKEQ. Trimming left V 0 bases short and J 8 bases short, with 11 bases between. CDR3 sequence: CASSQEAGEDEQFF. CDR3 DNA: TGTGCCAGCAGCCAAGAGGCAGGGGAGGATGAGCAGTTCTTC.

The chain employs TRBV9 and TRBJ2-1; D perhaps matches TRBD1 (6 bases). From germline, CDR1 is SGDLS and CDR2 YYNGEE. V was clipped by 3 bases and J by 6 bases, with 13 bases between them. This CDR3 is built from 14 residues. CDR3 sequence (DNA): TGTGCCAGCAGCGGACCCCAGGGGCCCAATGAGCAGTTCTTC. As protein: CASSGPQGPNEQFF.

The chain uses TRBV5-1 and TRBJ2-3; possibly TRBD2 for D (5 bases). The CDR3 extends over 14 amino acids. Germline-derived CDR1 and CDR2 are SGHRS and YFSETQ. V was cut by 4 bases and J by 1 base, with 10 bases left in between. CDR3 region: CASSGMRGTDTQYF. CDR3 sequence (DNA): TGCGCCAGCAGCGGTATGAGGGGCACAGATACGCAGTATTTT.

V and J are TRBV5-6 and TRBJ2-7; D may be TRBD1 (5 bases). CDR1 and CDR2 (germline): SGHDT, YYEEEE. This CDR3 contains 16 residues. V lost 1 base and J 2 bases, leaving 16 bases between the germline ends. CDR3 amino acids: CASSLNGGAGTYEQYF. The CDR3 DNA follows: TGTGCCAGCAGCTTGAATGGTGGGGCAGGGACCTACGAGCAGTACTTC.

Worth noting for this clone: The junction does not match germline at one end; this may be a read error. V and J are TRBV18 and TRBJ2-1; TRBD1 is a possible D gene (6 bases). Germline assignment: CDR1 KGHSH and CDR2 LQKENI. The CDR3 has 14 residues. Here the CDR3 DNA reads TGTGCCGGCTCCACAAAGGGGGTGAACAATGAGCAGTTCTTC. This encodes CAGSTKGVNNEQFF.

The gene calls are TRBV7-9 and TRBJ2-3; 8 nucleotides line up with TRBD2. The CDR3 loop spans 14 amino acids. The J segment lost 3 bases and the V segment lost 7 bases, leaving 6 bases of the junction unmatched. Germline V gene lookup returns CDR1 SEHNR and CDR2 FQNEAQ (reference sequence). This CDR3 is CASTIAGLTDTQYF. The DNA for the CDR3 is TGTGCCAGCACGATAGCGGGATTAACAGATACGCAGTATTTT.

The chain carries TRBV4-2 and TRBJ2-3, with TRBD2 matching over 10 bases. Germline CDR1 and CDR2: LGHNA and YNFKEQ. J lost 4 bases, V lost 1 base, and 8 bases had no gene match. The CDR3 length is 17 residues. The CDR3 sequence is CASSQGLAGGRADTQYF. Here the CDR3 DNA reads TGTGCCAGCAGCCAAGGATTAGCGGGGGGCAGGGCAGATACGCAGTATTTT.

This chain links TRBV10-3 with TRBJ1-2; no firm D call. CDR3 length: 12 residues. Germline-derived CDR1 and CDR2 are ENHRY and SYGVKD. V lost 0 bases, J lost 5 bases, and 4 bases lay in between. CDR3: CAISESKYGYTF. Written as DNA, the CDR3 is TGTGCCATCAGTGAGTCGAAGTATGGCTACACCTTC.

This sequence joins TRBV5-1 and TRBJ2-3; TRBD1 aligns across 9 bases. The J segment lost 1 base and the V segment lost 4 bases, leaving 10 bases of the junction unmatched. This CDR3 is built from 17 residues. Germline CDR1 reads SGHRS; CDR2 reads YFSETQ. In DNA form, the CDR3 reads TGCGCCAGCAGCGGTCAGAGATGGACAGGGGGCACAGATACGCAGTATTTT. Translating gives CASSGQRWTGGTDTQYF.

The rearrangement joins TRBV5-8 to TRBJ1-5; D unclear. V was pared by 0 bases and J by 6 bases, with 7 bases between. Germline CDR1 and CDR2: SGHTS and YDEGEE. The CDR3 length is 13 residues. CDR3 amino acids: CASSLEGFQPQHF. The CDR3 DNA reads TGTGCCAGCAGCTTGGAAGGGTTTCAGCCCCAGCATTTT.